One and the same sample provided the 3 T cell receptor beta chains below, sequenced in a study of T cells in Graves' hyperthyroidism and ophthalmopathy. Researchers took RNA transcripts and amplified the TCR beta CDR3 regions from them. Using the HTBI primer set, a first-round RT-PCR was run on the TCR CDR3. TCRdb independently ran MiXCR on the multiplex PCR reads; one entry per CDR3 protein. Among about 400,000 distinct CDR3 sequences listed, just under 15% were seen once. Sequencing input: blood. These receptors all stem from a young woman with Graves' hyperthyroidism.

This clonotype was seen a handful of times. This chain joins TRBV9 and TRBJ2-3; TRBD2 aligns across 12 bases. Trimming cost V 0 bases and J 4 bases; bases outside gene matches: 6. Germline-derived CDR1 and CDR2 are SGDLS and YYNGEE. The CDR3 consists of 17 residues. The CDR3 here is CASSVVPSGRGADTQYF. In DNA, the CDR3 is TGTGCCAGCAGCGTAGTCCCTAGCGGGAGGGGGGCAGATACGCAGTATTTT.

A few counts support this clonotype. The genes are TRBV20-1 and TRBJ2-5; the D gene is possibly TRBD1 (5 bases). CDR3 length: 14 amino acids. Germline V gives CDR1 DFQATT, CDR2 SNEGSKA (reference sequence). V shed 0 bases and J shed 4 bases, with 12 bases lying between them. DNA of the CDR3: TGCAGTGCTAGAGATTGGCGCAGGGCAGAGACCCAGTACTTC. Its translation: CSARDWRRAETQYF.

This clonotype was observed a handful of times. The chain employs TRBV5-6 and TRBJ2-3; D is uncertain. Germline V gene lookup returns CDR1 SGHDT and CDR2 YYEEEE. The CDR3 contains 15 residues. V dropped 0 bases and J dropped 2 bases, with 10 bases sitting between them. CDR3 in DNA: TGTGCCAGCAGCTTGGTAGGTCAGATCACAGATACGCAGTATTTT. This translates into CASSLVGQITDTQYF.